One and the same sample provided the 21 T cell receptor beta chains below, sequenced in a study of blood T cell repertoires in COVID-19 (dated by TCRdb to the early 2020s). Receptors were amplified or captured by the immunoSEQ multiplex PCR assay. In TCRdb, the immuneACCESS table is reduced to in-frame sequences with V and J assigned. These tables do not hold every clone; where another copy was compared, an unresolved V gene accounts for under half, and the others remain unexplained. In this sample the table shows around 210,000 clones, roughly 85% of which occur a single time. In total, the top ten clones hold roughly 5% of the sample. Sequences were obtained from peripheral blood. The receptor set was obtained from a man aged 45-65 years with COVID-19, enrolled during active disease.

The CDR3 DNA follows: TGTGCCAGTAGTATTCTAGCGGGGGGGTTCAATGAGCAGTTCTTC. Its protein is CASSILAGGFNEQFF. The rearrangement uses TRBV19 and TRBJ2-1; 12 bases line up with TRBD2. The CDR3 has 15 amino acids. Unmatched junction bases numbered 3, after V lost 3 bases and J lost 6 bases. From germline, CDR1 is LNHDA and CDR2 SQIVND (reference sequence).

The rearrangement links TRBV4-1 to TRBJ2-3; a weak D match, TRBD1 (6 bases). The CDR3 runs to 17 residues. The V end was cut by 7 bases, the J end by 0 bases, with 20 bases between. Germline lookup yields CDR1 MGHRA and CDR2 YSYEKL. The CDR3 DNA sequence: TGCGCCAGCACCCGCCAGGGTTATGGACAGAGCACAGATACGCAGTATTTT. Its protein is CASTRQGYGQSTDTQYF.

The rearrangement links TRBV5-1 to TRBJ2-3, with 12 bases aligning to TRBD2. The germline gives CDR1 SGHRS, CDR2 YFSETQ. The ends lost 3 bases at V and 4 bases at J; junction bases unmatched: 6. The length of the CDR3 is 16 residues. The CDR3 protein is CASSYLAGGSADTQYF. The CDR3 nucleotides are TGCGCCAGCAGCTACCTAGCGGGGGGGTCCGCAGATACGCAGTATTTT.

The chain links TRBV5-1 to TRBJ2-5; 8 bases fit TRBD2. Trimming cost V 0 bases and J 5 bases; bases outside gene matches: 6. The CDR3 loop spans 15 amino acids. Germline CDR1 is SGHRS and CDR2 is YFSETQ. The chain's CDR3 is CASSLVVGGDETQYF. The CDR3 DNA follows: TGCGCCAGCAGCTTGGTTGTCGGGGGGGACGAGACCCAGTACTTC. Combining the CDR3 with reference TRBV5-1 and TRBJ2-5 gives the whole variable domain KAGVTQTPRYLIKTRGQQVTLSCSPISGHRSVSWYQQTPGQGLQFLFEYFSETQRNKGNFPGRFSGRQFSNSRSEMNVSTLELGDSALYLCASSLVVGGDETQYFGPGTRLLVL.

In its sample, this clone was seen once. Written as DNA, the CDR3 is TGTGCCTGGAGTGTGGCCCCGAGGACTGAAGCTTTCTTT. Its protein product is CAWSVAPRTEAFF. J is TRBJ1-1 and V is TRBV30; D gene ambiguous. V was cut by 0 bases and J by 5 bases, with 10 bases left in between. The CDR3 spans 13 residues. CDR1 is GTSNPN, CDR2 SVGIG, per germline (reference sequence). The variable domain in full, completed from reference TRBV30 and TRBJ1-1, reads SQTIHQWPATLVQPVGSPLSLECTVEGTSNPNLYWYRQAAGRGLQLLFYSVGIGQISSEVPQNLSASRPQDRQFILSSKKLLLSDSGFYLCAWSVAPRTEAFFGQGTRLTVV.

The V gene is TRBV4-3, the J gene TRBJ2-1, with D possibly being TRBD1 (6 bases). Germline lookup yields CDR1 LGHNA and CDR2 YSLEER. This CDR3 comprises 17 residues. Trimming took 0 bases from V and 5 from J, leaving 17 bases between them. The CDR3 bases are TGCGCCAGCAGCCAAGAACAACTTGGGGGCTGGGACAATGAGCAGTTCTTC. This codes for CASSQEQLGGWDNEQFF.

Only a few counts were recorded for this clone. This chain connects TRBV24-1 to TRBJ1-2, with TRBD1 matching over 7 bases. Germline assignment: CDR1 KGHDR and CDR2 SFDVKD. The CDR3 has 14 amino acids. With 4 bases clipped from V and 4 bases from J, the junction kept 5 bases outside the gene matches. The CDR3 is CATSDLDRVYGYTF. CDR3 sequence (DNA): TGTGCCACCAGTGACCTAGACAGGGTCTATGGCTACACCTTC.

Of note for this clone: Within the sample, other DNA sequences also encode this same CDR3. The CDR3: CAWSVRENQPQHF. CDR3 nucleotide sequence: TGTGCCTGGAGTGTTAGGGAGAATCAGCCCCAGCATTTT. The rearrangement links TRBV30 to TRBJ1-5; D gene unclear. The CDR3 is made up of 13 amino acids. Germline assignment: CDR1 GTSNPN and CDR2 SVGIG (reference sequence). Trimming removed 0 bases at V and 4 bases at J, with 7 bases between.

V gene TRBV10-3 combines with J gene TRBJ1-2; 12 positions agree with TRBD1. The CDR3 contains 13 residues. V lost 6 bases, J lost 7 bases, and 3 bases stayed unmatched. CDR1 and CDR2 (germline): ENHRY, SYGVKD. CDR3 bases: TGTGCCATCAGGGGACAGGGGGCGGTTGGCTACACCTTC. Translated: CAIRGQGAVGYTF.

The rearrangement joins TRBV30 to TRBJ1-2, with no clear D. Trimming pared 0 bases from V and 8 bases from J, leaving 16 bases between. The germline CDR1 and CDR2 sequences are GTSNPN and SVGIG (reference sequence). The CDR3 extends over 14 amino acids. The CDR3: CAWSVKWAGRGYTF. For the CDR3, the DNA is TGTGCCTGGAGTGTAAAATGGGCAGGCAGGGGCTACACCTTC. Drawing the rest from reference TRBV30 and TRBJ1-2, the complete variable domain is SQTIHQWPATLVQPVGSPLSLECTVEGTSNPNLYWYRQAAGRGLQLLFYSVGIGQISSEVPQNLSASRPQDRQFILSSKKLLLSDSGFYLCAWSVKWAGRGYTFGSGTRLTVV.

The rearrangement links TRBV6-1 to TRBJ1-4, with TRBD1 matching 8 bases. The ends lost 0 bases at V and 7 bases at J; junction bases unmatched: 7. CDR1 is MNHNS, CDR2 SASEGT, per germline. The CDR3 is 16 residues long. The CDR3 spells CASSEARTGFREKLFF. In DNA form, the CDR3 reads TGTGCCAGCAGTGAAGCGAGGACAGGGTTTCGTGAAAAACTGTTTTTT.

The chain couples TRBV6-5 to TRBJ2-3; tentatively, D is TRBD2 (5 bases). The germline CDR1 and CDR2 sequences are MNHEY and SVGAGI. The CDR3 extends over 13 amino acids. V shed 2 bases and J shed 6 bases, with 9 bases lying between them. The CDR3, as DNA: TGTGCCAGCAGTTACCTACGGGGTGATACGCAGTATTTT. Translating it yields CASSYLRGDTQYF.

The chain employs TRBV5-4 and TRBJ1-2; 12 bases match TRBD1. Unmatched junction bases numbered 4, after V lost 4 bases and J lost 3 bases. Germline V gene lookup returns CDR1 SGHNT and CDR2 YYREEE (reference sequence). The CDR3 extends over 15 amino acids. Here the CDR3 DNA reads TGTGCCAGCAGCCCCGGGACAGGGGGCGACTATGGCTACACCTTC. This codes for CASSPGTGGDYGYTF.

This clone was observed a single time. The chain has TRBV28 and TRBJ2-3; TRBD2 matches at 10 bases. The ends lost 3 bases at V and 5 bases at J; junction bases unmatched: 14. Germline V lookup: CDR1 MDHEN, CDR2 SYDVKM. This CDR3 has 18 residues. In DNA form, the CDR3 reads TGTGCCAGCAGTTTCGATCCACAGCGGGGGGGCGTGGGAGATACGCAGTATTTT. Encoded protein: CASSFDPQRGGVGDTQYF. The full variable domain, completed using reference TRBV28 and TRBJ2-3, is DVKVTQSSRYLVKRTGEKVFLECVQDMDHENMFWYRQDPGLGLRLIYFSYDVKMKEKGDIPEGYSVSREKKERFSLILESASTNQTSMYLCASSFDPQRGGVGDTQYFGPGTRLTVL.

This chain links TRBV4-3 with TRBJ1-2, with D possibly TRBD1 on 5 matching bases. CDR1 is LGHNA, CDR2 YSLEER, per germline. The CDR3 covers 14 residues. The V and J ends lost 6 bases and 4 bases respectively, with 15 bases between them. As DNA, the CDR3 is TGCGCCAGCAGATCGACAGAAAATTCCTATGGCTACACCTTC. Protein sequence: CASRSTENSYGYTF.

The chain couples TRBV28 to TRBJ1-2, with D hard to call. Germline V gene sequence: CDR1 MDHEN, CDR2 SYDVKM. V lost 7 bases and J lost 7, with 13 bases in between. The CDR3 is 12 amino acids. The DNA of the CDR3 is TGTGCCAGCACCTCCGGGAGGGTTGGCTACACCTTC. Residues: CASTSGRVGYTF.

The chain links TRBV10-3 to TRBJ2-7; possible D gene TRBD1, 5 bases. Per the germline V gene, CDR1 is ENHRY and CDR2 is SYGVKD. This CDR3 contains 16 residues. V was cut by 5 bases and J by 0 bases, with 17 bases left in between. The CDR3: CAISQGVWTNSYEQYF. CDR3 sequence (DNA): TGTGCCATCAGTCAGGGCGTCTGGACAAACTCCTACGAGCAGTACTTC.

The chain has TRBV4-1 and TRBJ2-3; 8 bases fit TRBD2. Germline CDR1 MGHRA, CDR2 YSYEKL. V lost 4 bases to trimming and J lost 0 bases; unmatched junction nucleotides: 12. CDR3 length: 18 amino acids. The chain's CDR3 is CASSPQRGSTLSTDTQYF. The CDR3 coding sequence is TGCGCCAGCAGCCCTCAGCGGGGGTCCACCCTTAGCACAGATACGCAGTATTTT.

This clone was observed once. The CDR3 spells CAIGTGGANEKLFF. CDR3 DNA: TGTGCCATCGGGACAGGGGGGGCTAATGAAAAACTGTTTTTT. The rearrangement links TRBV10-3 to TRBJ1-4; 11 nucleotides match TRBD1. With V trimmed by 8 bases and J by 3 bases, 2 bases remained unmatched. The CDR3 sequence is 14 residues long. CDR1 ENHRY and CDR2 SYGVKD come from the germline V gene.

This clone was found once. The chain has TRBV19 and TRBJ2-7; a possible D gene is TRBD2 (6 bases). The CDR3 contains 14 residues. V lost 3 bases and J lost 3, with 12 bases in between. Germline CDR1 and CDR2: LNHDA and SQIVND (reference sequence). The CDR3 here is CASSMGGHFYEQYF. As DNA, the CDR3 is TGTGCCAGTAGTATGGGAGGCCACTTCTACGAGCAGTACTTC.

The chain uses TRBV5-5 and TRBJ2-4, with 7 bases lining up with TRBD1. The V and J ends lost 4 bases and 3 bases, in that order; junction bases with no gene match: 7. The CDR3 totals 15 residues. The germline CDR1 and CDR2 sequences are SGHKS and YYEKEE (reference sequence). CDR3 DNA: TGTGCCAGCAGCCCTTATACAGGGGACAAAAACATTCAGTACTTC. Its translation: CASSPYTGDKNIQYF. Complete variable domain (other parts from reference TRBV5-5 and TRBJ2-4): DAGVTQSPTHLIKTRGQQVTLRCSPISGHKSVSWYQQVLGQGPQFIFQYYEKEERGRGNFPDRFSARQFPNYSSELNVNALLLGDSALYLCASSPYTGDKNIQYFGAGTRLSVL.